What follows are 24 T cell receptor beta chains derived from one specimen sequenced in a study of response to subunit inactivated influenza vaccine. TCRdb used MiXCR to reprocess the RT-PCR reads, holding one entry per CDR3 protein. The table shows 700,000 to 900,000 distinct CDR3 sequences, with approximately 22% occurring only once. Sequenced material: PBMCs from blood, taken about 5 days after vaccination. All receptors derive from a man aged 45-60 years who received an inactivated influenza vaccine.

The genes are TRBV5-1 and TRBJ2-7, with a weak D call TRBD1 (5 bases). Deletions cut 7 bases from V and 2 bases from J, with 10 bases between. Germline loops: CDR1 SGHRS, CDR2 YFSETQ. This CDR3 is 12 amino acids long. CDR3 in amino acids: CASADSTYEQYF. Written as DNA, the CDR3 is TGCGCCAGCGCTGACAGTACCTACGAGCAGTACTTC.

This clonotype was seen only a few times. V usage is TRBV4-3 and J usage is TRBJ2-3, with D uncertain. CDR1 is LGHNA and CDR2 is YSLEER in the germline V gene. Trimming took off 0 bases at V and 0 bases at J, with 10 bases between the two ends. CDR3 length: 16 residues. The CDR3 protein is CASSQEAKTSTDTQYF. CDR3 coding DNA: TGCGCCAGCAGCCAAGAGGCCAAAACTAGCACAGATACGCAGTATTTT.

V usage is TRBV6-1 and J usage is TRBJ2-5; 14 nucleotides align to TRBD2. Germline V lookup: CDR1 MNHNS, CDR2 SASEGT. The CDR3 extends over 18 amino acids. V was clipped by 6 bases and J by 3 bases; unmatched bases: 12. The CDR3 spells CASSPGTSGGWVKETQYF. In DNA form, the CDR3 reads TGTGCCAGCAGCCCCGGGACTAGCGGGGGATGGGTAAAAGAGACCCAGTACTTC.

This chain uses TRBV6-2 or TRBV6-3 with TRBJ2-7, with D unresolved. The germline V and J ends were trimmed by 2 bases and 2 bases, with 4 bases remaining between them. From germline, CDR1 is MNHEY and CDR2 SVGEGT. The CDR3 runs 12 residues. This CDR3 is CASSYETYEQYF. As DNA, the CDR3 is TGTGCCAGCAGTTACGAAACCTACGAGCAGTACTTC.

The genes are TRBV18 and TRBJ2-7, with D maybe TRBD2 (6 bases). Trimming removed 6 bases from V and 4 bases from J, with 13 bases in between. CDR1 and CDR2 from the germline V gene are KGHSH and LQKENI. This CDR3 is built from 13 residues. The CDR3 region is CASSHAGSYEQYF. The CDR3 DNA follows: TGTGCCAGCTCCCACGCGGGGAGTTACGAGCAGTACTTC.

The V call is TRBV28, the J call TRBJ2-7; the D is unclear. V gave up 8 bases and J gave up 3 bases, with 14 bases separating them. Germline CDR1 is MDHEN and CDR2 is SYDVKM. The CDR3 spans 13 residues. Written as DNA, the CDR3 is TGTGCCAGCGGCAAAACAAGTTTCTACGAGCAGTACTTC. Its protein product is CASGKTSFYEQYF. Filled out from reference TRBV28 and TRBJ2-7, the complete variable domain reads DVKVTQSSRYLVKRTGEKVFLECVQDMDHENMFWYRQDPGLGLRLIYFSYDVKMKEKGDIPEGYSVSREKKERFSLILESASTNQTSMYLCASGKTSFYEQYFGPGTRLTVT.

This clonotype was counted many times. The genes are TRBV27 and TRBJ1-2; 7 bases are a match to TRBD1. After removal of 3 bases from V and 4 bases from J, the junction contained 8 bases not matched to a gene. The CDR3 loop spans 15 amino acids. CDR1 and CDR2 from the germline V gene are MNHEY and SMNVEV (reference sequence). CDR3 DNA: TGTGCCAGCAGTTTGTATCAGGGGGACATCTATGGCTACACCTTC. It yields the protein CASSLYQGDIYGYTF.

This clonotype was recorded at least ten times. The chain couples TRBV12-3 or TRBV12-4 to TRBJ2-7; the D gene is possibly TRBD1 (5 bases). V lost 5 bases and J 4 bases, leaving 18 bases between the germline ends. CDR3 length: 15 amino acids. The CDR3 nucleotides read TGTGCCAGCAGTCATACCGACAGCTTTCAATACGAGCAGTACTTC. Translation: CASSHTDSFQYEQYF.

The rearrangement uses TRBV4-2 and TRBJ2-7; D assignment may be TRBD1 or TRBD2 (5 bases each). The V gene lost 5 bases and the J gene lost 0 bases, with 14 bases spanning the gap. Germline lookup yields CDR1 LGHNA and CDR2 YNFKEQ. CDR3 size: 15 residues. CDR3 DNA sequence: TGTGCCAGCAGCGAAAGGGACGGCAGCTCCTACGAGCAGTACTTC. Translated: CASSERDGSSYEQYF.

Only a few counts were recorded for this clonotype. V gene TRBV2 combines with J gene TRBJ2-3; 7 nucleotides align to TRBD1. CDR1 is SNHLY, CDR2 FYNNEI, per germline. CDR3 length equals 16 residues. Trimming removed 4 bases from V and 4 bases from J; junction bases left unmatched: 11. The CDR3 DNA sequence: TGTGCCAGCAGTGTCCCGCGAGTGGGACAGCCAGATACGCAGTATTTT. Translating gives CASSVPRVGQPDTQYF.

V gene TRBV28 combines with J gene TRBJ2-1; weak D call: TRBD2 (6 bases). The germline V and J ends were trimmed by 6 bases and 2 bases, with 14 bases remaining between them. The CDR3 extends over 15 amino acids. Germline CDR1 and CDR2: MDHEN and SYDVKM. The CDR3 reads CASRQGLSPYNEQFF. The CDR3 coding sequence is TGTGCCAGCAGGCAGGGACTGTCACCCTACAATGAGCAGTTCTTC.

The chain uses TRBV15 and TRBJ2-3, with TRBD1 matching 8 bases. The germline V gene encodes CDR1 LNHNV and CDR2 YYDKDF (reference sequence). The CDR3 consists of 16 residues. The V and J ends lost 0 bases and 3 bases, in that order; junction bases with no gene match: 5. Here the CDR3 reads CATSREWTGRTDTQYF. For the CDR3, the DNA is TGTGCCACCAGCAGAGAGTGGACAGGGCGGACAGATACGCAGTATTTT.

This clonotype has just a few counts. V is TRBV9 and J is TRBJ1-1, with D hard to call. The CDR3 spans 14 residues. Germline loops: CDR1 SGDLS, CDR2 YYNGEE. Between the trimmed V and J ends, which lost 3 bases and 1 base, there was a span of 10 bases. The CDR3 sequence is CASSGYRRNTEAFF. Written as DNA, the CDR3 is TGTGCCAGCAGCGGTTACCGACGGAACACTGAAGCTTTCTTT.

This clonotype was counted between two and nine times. In DNA, the CDR3 is TGTGCCAGCAGCCAACCCCGACCGAAGCACACCGGGGAGCTGTTTTTT. Its protein is CASSQPRPKHTGELFF. The chain recombines TRBV4-2 with TRBJ2-2; no firm D call. The CDR3 is 16 residues long. The V end lost 2 bases, the J end lost 3 bases, and 13 bases lay between the germline ends. CDR1 and CDR2 (germline): LGHNA, YNFKEQ.

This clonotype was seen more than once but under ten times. The CDR3 here is CASIAGGPSETQYF. The CDR3 DNA reads as TGCGCCAGCATTGCGGGAGGGCCCTCGGAGACCCAGTACTTC. The chain combines TRBV5-1 with TRBJ2-5, with 9 bases matching TRBD2. The junction had 8 bases not matched to a gene; V was cut back by 6 bases and J by 5 bases. This CDR3 region has 14 residues. Germline lookup yields CDR1 SGHRS and CDR2 YFSETQ.

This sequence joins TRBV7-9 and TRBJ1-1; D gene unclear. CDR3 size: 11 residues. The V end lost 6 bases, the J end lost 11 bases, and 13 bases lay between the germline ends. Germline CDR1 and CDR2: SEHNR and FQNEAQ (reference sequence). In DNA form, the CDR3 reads TGTGCCAGCAGTAGAACAGCCGGGGCTTTCTTT. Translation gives CASSRTAGAFF. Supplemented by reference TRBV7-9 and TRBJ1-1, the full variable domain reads DTGVSQNPRHKITKRGQNVTFRCDPISEHNRLYWYRQTLGQGPEFLTYFQNEAQLEKSRLLSDRFSAERPKGSFSTLEIQRTEQGDSAMYLCASSRTAGAFFGQGTRLTVV.

Written as DNA, the CDR3 is TGTGCCAGCAGTTCGGGTTGGGGGGGGGCCAACGTCCTGACTTTC. Translating it yields CASSSGWGGANVLTF. The chain recombines TRBV12-3 or TRBV12-4 with TRBJ2-6; perhaps D is TRBD1 or TRBD2 (5 bases each). Trimming took off 4 bases at V and 4 bases at J, with 11 bases between the two ends. This CDR3 has 15 residues.

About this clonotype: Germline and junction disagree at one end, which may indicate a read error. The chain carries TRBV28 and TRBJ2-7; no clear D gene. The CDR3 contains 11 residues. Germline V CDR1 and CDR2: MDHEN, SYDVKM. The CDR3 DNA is TGTGCCCGCAGTTCCTTGAGGGAGCAGTACTTC. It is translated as CARSSLREQYF.

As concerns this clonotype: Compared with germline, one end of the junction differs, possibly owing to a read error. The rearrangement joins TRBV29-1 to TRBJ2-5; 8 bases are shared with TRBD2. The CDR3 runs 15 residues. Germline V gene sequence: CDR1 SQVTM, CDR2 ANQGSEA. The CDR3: CSVEASGGIGETQYF. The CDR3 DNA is TGCAGCGTTGAGGCTTCGGGGGGGATTGGAGAGACCCAGTATTTC. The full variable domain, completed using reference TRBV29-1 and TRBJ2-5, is SAVISQKPSRDICQRGTSLTIQCQVDSQVTMMFWYRQQPGQSLTLIATANQGSEATYESGFVIDKFPISRPNLTFSTLTVSNMSPEDSSIYLCSVEASGGIGETQYFGPGTRLLVL.

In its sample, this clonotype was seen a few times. CDR3 coding DNA: TGTGCCAGCAGCCCCTGGACTGATTGGGGGGAGCAGTTCTTC. Protein product: CASSPWTDWGEQFF. This chain links TRBV7-8 with TRBJ2-1; D possibly matches TRBD1 or TRBD2 (5 bases each). Trimming took 5 bases from V and 10 from J, leaving 18 bases between them. From germline, CDR1 is SGHVS and CDR2 FQNEAQ. The CDR3 covers 14 residues.

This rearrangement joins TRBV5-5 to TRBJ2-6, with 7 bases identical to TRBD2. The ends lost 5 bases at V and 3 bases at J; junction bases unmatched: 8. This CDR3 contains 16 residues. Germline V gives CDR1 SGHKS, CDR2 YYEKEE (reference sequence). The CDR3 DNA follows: TGTGCCAGCAGTACCCTGGGGGGGGATGGGGCCAACGTCCTGACTTTC. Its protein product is CASSTLGGDGANVLTF.

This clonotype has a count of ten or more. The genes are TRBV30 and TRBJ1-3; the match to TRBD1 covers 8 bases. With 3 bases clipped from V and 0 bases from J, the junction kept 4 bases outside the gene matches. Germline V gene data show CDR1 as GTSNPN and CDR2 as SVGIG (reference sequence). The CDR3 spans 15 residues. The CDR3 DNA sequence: TGTGCCTGGAGAAGGGACAGGAGCTCTGGAAACACCATATATTTT. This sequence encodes CAWRRDRSSGNTIYF.

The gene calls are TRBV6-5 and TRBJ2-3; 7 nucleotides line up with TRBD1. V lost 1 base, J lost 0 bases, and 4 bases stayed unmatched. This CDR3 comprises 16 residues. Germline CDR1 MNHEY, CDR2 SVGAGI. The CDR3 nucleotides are TGTGCCAGCAGTTACTTAACAGGGGTTAGCACAGATACGCAGTATTTT. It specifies CASSYLTGVSTDTQYF.

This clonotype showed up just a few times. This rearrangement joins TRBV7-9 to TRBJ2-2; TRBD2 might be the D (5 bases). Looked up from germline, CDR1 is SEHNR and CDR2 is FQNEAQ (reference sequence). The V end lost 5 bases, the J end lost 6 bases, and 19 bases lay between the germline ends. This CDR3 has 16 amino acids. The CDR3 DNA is TGTGCCAGCAGCCAGAGCGGTCTAGCATTCCCCGGGGAGCTGTTTTTT. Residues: CASSQSGLAFPGELFF.